This record covers a single T cell receptor beta chain. Its antigen remains unknown. Each donor was a healthy Caucasian individual from Russia, aged about 6 to 100. The total RNA that was extracted per sample amounted to at least 5 micrograms. This record belongs to a study of blood T cells in healthy people across ages. With a J-beta primer mix and a sample-barcoded 5' primer, a second PCR ran about 7 to 11 cycles. A template-switch adaptor that had 12 random nucleotides put a tag on each cDNA molecule. TCRdb passed the 5' RACE reads through MiXCR, listing each CDR3 protein once. The sample includes 800,000 or so distinct CDR3 sequences, about 62% of them seen just once. The V and J ends lost 5 bases and 1 base respectively, with 10 bases between them. This CDR3 spans 14 amino acids. Germline V lookup: CDR1 PRHDT, CDR2 FYEKMQ (reference sequence). Broader study findings: In long-lived donors, naive CD4+ cell counts and diversity exceeded those of aged donors.

This chain joins TRBV13 and TRBJ2-3; D may be TRBD1 (5 bases). The sample was blood. The source of this sequence is a man between 25 and 39 years old in good health. The CDR3 DNA is TGTGCCAGCAGCATCGGACACCGCACAGATACGCAGTATTTT. This gives the protein CASSIGHRTDTQYF.